A selection of T cell receptor beta chains follows, all from one sample in a study of CD4 and CD8 cells across lung adenocarcinoma regions. Each CDR3 protein is one row after TCRdb ran MiXCR on the PCR reads. The sample holds about 23,000 distinct CDR3 sequences, 45% to 60% seen once. Sequencing input: CD4+ T cells from the center of a lung tumor. The origin of the receptors is a male donor with lung adenocarcinoma. The CD4 and CD8 labels of this study may be unreliable. CDR3s include the opening cysteine and the closing phenylalanine or tryptophan. The D gene is left open where the match is weak. A clone size is listed for some rows: how often the clone was seen (once, few, many), or a class if it is expanded.

j_gene: TRBJ2-2
v_gene: TRBV5-1
abundance: .
d_gene: TRBD2
CDR3nt: TGCGCCAGCAGCCCAAGACTAGCGGGAGGTGTGGCCGGGGAGCTGTTTTTT
CDR3aa: CASSPRLAGGVAGELFF

j_gene: TRBJ2-3
v_gene: TRBV10-2
abundance: many
d_gene: TRBD2
CDR3nt: TGCGCCAGCAGGGCAGCGGGGGGCACAGATACGCAGTATTTT
CDR3aa: CASRAAGGTDTQYF

j_gene: TRBJ2-3
v_gene: TRBV10-1
abundance: .
d_gene: .
CDR3nt: TGCGCCAGCAGTGCGGGTGTCAGCAGTCTTGACAAAGAGACGCAGTATTTT
CDR3aa: CASSAGVSSLDKETQYF

j_gene: TRBJ2-5
v_gene: TRBV6-1
abundance: .
d_gene: .
CDR3nt: TGTGCCAGCAGGAGGGGTAACATGCAGTACTTC
CDR3aa: CASRRGNMQYF

j_gene: TRBJ2-5
v_gene: TRBV27
abundance: .
d_gene: .
CDR3nt: TGTGCCAGCCGCGGGGGCAGGGGCCATAAGATCCAGTACTTC
CDR3aa: CASRGGRGHKIQYF

j_gene: TRBJ2-3
v_gene: TRBV6-1
abundance: .
d_gene: TRBD2
CDR3nt: TGTGCCAGCAGGAAAAGCGGGATAGAGCAAGAGACGCAGTATTTT
CDR3aa: CASRKSGIEQETQYF

j_gene: TRBJ2-1
v_gene: TRBV6-2/TRBV6-3
abundance: many
d_gene: .
CDR3nt: TGTGCCAGCACCCCTATTGGGGGCGGCCACAATGAGCAGTTCTTC
CDR3aa: CASTPIGGGHNEQFF

j_gene: TRBJ2-7
v_gene: TRBV4-1
abundance: .
d_gene: TRBD1
CDR3nt: TGCGCCAGCTCGGCACCGGGACAGGCGAGCTCCTACGAGCAGTACTTC
CDR3aa: CASSAPGQASSYEQYF

j_gene: TRBJ1-1
v_gene: TRBV7-9
abundance: .
d_gene: TRBD1
CDR3nt: TGTGCCAGCAGCTTATCAGGGACAGGGGAGACTGAAGCTTTCTTT
CDR3aa: CASSLSGTGETEAFF

j_gene: TRBJ2-2
v_gene: TRBV6-5
abundance: .
d_gene: TRBD2
CDR3nt: TGTGCCAGCAGTTACTCGGCCGCGGGAGGAACCGGGGCGCTGTTCTTT
CDR3aa: CASSYSAAGGTGALFF

j_gene: TRBJ2-3
v_gene: TRBV4-1
abundance: .
d_gene: .
CDR3nt: TGCGCCAGCAGCCGAGGTTCGGGGCCGTCAGCCAAAGATACGCAGTATTTT
CDR3aa: CASSRGSGPSAKDTQYF

j_gene: TRBJ2-1
v_gene: TRBV6-5
abundance: .
d_gene: .
CDR3nt: TGTGCCAGCAGTTACTCGAAGTTTGCTATAGGGTTCAATGAGCAGTTCTTC
CDR3aa: CASSYSKFAIGFNEQFF

j_gene: TRBJ2-6
v_gene: TRBV6-1
abundance: medium-sized
d_gene: .
CDR3nt: TGTGCCAGCAGTGAATTTCCGCCCTCCTCTGGGGCCAACGTCCTGACTTTC
CDR3aa: CASSEFPPSSGANVLTF

j_gene: TRBJ2-5
v_gene: TRBV25-1
abundance: once
d_gene: .
CDR3nt: TGTGGCAGCTCGGCGGGGTTCGTTAGCCGTGACCAAGATACCCAGTACTTC
CDR3aa: CGSSAGFVSRDQDTQYF

j_gene: TRBJ2-2
v_gene: TRBV6-9
abundance: .
d_gene: TRBD2
CDR3nt: TGTGCCAGCAGTTATAGCGGGAGGGCCAATGAGCTGTTTTTT
CDR3aa: CASSYSGRANELFF

j_gene: TRBJ2-3
v_gene: TRBV4-1
abundance: many
d_gene: TRBD2
CDR3nt: TGCGCCAGCAGCCAAGATTTTCTAGCGGGAATCACAGATACGCAGTATTTT
CDR3aa: CASSQDFLAGITDTQYF

j_gene: TRBJ2-1
v_gene: TRBV18
abundance: .
d_gene: .
CDR3nt: TGTGCCAGCTCACCAGGCCATGAGCAGTTCTTC
CDR3aa: CASSPGHEQFF

j_gene: TRBJ1-5
v_gene: TRBV11-2
abundance: many
d_gene: .
CDR3nt: TGTGCCAGCAGCTTAATCCGGGATCAGCCCCAGCATTTT
CDR3aa: CASSLIRDQPQHF

j_gene: TRBJ2-4
v_gene: TRBV9
abundance: few
d_gene: TRBD2
CDR3nt: TGTGCCAGCAGCGTAGTTGGGGGGGGGGACATTCAGTACTTC
CDR3aa: CASSVVGGGDIQYF

j_gene: TRBJ2-3
v_gene: TRBV6-4
abundance: .
d_gene: .
CDR3nt: TGTGCCAGCAGTGACGGGGGCCGTAGTGCAGAGACGCAGTATTTT
CDR3aa: CASSDGGRSAETQYF

j_gene: TRBJ2-5
v_gene: TRBV11-2
abundance: .
d_gene: TRBD1
CDR3nt: TGTGCCAGCACGGGGCTCAGGGGGCGAGACCAAGATACCCAGTACTTT
CDR3aa: CASTGLRGRDQDTQYF

j_gene: TRBJ2-5
v_gene: TRBV6-1
abundance: .
d_gene: .
CDR3nt: TGTGCCAGCAGTGAATGGAAGACCCAGTACTTC
CDR3aa: CASSEWKTQYF

j_gene: TRBJ2-5
v_gene: TRBV6-1
abundance: .
d_gene: TRBD1
CDR3nt: TGTGCCAGCAGGCAAGGGGGCCGCGGCAGAAAGACCCAGTACTTC
CDR3aa: CASRQGGRGRKTQYF

j_gene: TRBJ1-5
v_gene: TRBV20-1
abundance: few
d_gene: TRBD1
CDR3nt: TGCAGTGCTAGGGCCGGGACAGGCTCATATCAGCCCCAGCATTTT
CDR3aa: CSARAGTGSYQPQHF

j_gene: TRBJ2-3
v_gene: TRBV6-1
abundance: .
d_gene: TRBD1
CDR3nt: TGTGCCAGCAGCGAACAGGTGGGGAGCACAGGGGAGCAGTATTTT
CDR3aa: CASSEQVGSTGEQYF